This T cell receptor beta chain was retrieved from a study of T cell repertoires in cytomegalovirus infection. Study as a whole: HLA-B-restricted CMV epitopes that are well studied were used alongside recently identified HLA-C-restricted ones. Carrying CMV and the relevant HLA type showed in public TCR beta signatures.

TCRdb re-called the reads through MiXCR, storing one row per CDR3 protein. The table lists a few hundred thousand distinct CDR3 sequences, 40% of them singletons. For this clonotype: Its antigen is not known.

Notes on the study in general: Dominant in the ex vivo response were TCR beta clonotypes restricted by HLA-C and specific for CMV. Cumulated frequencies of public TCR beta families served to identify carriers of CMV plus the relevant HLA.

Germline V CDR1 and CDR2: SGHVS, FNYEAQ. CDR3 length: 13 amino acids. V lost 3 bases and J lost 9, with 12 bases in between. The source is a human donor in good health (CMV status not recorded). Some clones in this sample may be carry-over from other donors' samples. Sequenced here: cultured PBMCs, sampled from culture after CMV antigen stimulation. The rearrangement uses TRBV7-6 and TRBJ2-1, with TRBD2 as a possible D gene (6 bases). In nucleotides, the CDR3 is TGTGCCAGCAGCTTTGGACTACCCAGTGAGCAGTTCTTC. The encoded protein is CASSFGLPSEQFF.